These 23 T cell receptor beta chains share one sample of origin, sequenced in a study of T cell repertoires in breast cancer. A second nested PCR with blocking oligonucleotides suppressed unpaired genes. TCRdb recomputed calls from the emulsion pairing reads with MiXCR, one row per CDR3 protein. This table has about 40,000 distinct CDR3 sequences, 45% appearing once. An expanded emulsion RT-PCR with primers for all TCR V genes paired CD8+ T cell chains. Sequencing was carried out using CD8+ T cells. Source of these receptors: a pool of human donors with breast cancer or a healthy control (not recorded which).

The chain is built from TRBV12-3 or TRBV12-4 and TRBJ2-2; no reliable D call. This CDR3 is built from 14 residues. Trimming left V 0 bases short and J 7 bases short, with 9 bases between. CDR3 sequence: CASSLAESGGELFF. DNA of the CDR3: TGTGCCAGCAGTTTAGCGGAGAGTGGCGGGGAGCTGTTTTTT.

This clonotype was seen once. The CDR3 spells CASSLSGGQGAGYGYTF. CDR3 in DNA: TGTGCCAGCAGCTTATCGGGAGGACAGGGGGCTGGCTATGGCTACACCTTC. The J gene is TRBJ1-2, the V gene TRBV7-2; 11 bases agree with TRBD1. This CDR3 has 17 amino acids. The trim removed 2 bases at V and 4 bases at J, leaving 9 bases unmatched. Germline CDR1 is SGHTA and CDR2 is FQGNSA.

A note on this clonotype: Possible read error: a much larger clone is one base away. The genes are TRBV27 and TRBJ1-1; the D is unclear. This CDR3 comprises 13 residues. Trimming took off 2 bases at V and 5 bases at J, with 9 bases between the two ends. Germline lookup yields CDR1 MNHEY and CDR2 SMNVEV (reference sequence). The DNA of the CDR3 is TGTGCCAGCAGTTTAAGGGTCTATACTGAAGCTTTCTTT. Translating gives CASSLRVYTEAFF.

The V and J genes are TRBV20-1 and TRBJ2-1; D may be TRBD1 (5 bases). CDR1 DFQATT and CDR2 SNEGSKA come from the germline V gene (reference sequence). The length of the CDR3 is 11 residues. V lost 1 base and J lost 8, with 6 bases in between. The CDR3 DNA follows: TGCAGTGCTAGAGCCAGGGATGAGCAGTTCTTC. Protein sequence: CSARARDEQFF.

CDR3 residues: CASSVATSGGVYEQFF. The CDR3 DNA reads TGTGCCAGCAGCGTAGCTACTAGCGGGGGGGTTTATGAGCAGTTCTTC. The gene calls are TRBV9 and TRBJ2-1, with 13 bases identical to TRBD2. CDR1 and CDR2 from the germline V gene are SGDLS and YYNGEE. There are 16 residues in the CDR3. With V trimmed by 0 bases and J by 8 bases, 5 bases remained unmatched.

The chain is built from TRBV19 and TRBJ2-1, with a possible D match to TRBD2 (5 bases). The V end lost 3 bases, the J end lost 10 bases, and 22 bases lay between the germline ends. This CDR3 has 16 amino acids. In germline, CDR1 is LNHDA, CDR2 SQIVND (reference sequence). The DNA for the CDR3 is TGTGCCAGTAGTATCTCACCTATACTAGGAGAAACGGAGCAGTTCTTC. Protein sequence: CASSISPILGETEQFF.

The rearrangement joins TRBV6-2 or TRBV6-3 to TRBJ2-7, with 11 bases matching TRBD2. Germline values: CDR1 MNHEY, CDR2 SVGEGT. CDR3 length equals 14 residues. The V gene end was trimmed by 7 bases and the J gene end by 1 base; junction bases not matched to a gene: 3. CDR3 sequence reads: CASIVAGGSYEQYF. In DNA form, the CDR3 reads TGTGCCAGCATCGTAGCGGGAGGGTCCTACGAGCAGTACTTC.

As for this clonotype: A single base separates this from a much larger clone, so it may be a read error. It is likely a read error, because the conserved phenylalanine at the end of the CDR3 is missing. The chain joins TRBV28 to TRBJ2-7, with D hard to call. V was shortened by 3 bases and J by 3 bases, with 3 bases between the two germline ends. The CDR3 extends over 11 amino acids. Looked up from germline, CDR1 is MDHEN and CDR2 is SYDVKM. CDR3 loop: CASSFGYEQYL. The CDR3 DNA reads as TGTGCCAGCAGTTTTGGCTACGAGCAGTACCTC.

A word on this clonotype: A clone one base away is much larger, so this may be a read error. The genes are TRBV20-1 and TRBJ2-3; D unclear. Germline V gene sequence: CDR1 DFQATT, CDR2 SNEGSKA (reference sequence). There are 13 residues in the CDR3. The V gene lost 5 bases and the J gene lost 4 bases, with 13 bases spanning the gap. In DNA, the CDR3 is TGCAGTGCTTCCCGTGGTGTCCCAGATACGCAGTATTTT. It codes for CSASRGVPDTQYF.

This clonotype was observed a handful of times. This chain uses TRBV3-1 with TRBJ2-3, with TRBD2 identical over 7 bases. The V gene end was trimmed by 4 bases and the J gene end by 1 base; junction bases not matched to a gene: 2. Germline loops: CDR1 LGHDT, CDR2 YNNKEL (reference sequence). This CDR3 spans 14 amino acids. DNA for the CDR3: TGTGCCAGCAGCCTCACTAGCGGCACAGATACGCAGTATTTT. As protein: CASSLTSGTDTQYF.

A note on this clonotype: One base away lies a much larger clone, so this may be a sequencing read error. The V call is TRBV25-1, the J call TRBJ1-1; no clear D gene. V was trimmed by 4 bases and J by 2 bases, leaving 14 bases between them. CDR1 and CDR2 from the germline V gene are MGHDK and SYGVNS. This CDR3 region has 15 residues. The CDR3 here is CASSGPRVGNTEAFF. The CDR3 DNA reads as TGTGCCAGCAGTGGACCCCGGGTCGGAAACACTGAAGCTTTCTTT.

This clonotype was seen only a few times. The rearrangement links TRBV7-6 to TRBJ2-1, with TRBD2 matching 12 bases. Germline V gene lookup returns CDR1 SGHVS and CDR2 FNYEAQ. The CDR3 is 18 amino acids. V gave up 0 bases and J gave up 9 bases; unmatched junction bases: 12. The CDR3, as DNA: TGTGCCAGCAGCTTAGCACTAGCGGGGGGCGATATACAATCTGAGCAGTTCTTC. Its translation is CASSLALAGGDIQSEQFF. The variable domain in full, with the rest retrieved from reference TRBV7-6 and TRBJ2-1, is GAGVSQSPRYKVTKRGQDVALRCDPISGHVSLYWYRQALGQGPEFLTYFNYEAQQDKSGLPNDRFSAERPEGSISTLTIQRTEQRDSAMYRCASSLALAGGDIQSEQFFGPGTRLTVL.

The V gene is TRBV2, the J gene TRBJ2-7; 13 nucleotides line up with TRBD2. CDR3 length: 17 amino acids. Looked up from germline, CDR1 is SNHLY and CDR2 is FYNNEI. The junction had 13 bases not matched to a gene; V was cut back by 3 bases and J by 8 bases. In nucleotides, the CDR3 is TGTGCCAGCAGTGAGGGGACTAGCGGGATCAGAGGCCACAAGCAGTACTTC. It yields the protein CASSEGTSGIRGHKQYF.

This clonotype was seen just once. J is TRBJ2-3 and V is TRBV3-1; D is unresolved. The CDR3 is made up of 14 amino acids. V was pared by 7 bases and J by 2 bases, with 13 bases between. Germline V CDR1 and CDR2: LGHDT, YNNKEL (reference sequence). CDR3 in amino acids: CASTVGSFTDTQYF. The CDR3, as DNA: TGTGCCAGCACCGTTGGCAGTTTCACAGATACGCAGTATTTT.

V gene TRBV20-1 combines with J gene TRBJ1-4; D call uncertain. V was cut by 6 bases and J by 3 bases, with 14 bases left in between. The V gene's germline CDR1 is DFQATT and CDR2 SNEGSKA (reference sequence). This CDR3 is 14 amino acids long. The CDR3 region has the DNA TGCAGTGCCATACCGGTAGGGTCTAATGAAAAACTGTTTTTT. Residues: CSAIPVGSNEKLFF.

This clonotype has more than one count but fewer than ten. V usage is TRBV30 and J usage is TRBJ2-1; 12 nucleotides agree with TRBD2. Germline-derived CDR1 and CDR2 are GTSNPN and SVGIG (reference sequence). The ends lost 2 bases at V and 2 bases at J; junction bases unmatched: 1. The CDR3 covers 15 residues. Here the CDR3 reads CAWSLAGGAYNEQFF. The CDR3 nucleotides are TGTGCCTGGAGTCTAGCGGGAGGGGCCTACAATGAGCAGTTCTTC.

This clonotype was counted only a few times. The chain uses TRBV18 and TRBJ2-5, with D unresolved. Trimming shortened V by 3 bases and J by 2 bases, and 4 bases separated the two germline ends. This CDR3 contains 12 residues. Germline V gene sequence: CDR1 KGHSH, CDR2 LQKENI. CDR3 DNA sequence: TGTGCCAGCTCACCTATGCAAGAGACCCAGTACTTC. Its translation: CASSPMQETQYF.

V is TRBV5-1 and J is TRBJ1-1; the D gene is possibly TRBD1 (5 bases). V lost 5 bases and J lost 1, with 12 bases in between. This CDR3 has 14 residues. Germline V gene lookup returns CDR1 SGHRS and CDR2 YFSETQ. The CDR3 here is CASRGVLSNTEAFF. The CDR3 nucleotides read TGCGCCAGCAGGGGGGTTTTATCGAACACTGAAGCTTTCTTT. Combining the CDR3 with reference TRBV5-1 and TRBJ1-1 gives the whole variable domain KAGVTQTPRYLIKTRGQQVTLSCSPISGHRSVSWYQQTPGQGLQFLFEYFSETQRNKGNFPGRFSGRQFSNSRSEMNVSTLELGDSALYLCASRGVLSNTEAFFGQGTRLTVV.

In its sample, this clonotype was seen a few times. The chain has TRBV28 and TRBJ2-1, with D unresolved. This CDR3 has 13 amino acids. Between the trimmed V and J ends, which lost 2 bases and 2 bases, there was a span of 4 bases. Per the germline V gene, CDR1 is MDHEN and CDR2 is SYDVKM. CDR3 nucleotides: TGTGCCAGCAGTTTAGACACCTACAATGAGCAGTTCTTC. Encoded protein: CASSLDTYNEQFF. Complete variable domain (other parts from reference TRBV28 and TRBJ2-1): DVKVTQSSRYLVKRTGEKVFLECVQDMDHENMFWYRQDPGLGLRLIYFSYDVKMKEKGDIPEGYSVSREKKERFSLILESASTNQTSMYLCASSLDTYNEQFFGPGTRLTVL.

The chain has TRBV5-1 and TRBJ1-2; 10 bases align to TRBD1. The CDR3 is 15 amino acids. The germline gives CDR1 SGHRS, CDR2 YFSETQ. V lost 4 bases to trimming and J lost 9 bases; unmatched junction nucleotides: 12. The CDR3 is CASSKNPGTGDSYTF. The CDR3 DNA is TGCGCCAGCAGCAAAAACCCCGGGACAGGGGATAGCTACACCTTC.

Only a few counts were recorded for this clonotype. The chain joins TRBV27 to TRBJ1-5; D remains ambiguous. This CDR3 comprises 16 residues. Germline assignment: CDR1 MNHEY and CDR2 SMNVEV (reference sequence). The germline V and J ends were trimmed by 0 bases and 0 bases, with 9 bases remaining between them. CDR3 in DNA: TGTGCCAGCAGTTTATCAGGTTCATATAGCAATCAGCCCCAGCATTTT. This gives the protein CASSLSGSYSNQPQHF.

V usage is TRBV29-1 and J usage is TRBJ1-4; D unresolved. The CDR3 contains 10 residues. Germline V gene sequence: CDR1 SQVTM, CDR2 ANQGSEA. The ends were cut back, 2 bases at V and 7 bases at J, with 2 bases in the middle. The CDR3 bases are TGCAGCGTTGAACGTGAAAAACTGTTTTTT. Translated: CSVEREKLFF.

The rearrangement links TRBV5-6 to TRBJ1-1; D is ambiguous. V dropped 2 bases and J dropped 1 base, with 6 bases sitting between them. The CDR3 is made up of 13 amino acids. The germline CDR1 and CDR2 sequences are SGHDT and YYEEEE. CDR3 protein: CASSFGGNTEAFF. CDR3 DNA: TGTGCCAGCAGCTTTGGCGGGAACACTGAAGCTTTCTTT.